This T cell receptor (beta chain) stems from a study of T cells in Graves' hyperthyroidism and ophthalmopathy. A note on this clonotype: The antigen remains unidentified.

RNA transcripts yielded amplified TCR beta CDR3 regions. When the TCR CDR3 underwent first-round RT-PCR, the HTBI primer set was used. MiXCR, applied by TCRdb to the multiplex PCR reads, yields one record per CDR3 protein. The sample records a few hundred thousand distinct CDR3 sequences, 15% to 20% being singletons. Whole-study results and caveats: It was a median approximately 6.9 months before onset that the model predicted ophthalmopathy.

Sequenced input: blood. The source of this sequence is a woman between 40 and 55 years old with Graves' ophthalmopathy.

CDR3 residues: CASTGEPLGWRSPLHF. The CDR3 nucleotides read TGTGCCAGCACCGGGGAACCGTTAGGATGGCGTTCACCCCTCCACTTT. V is TRBV27 and J is TRBJ1-6, with no clear D. This CDR3 is 16 amino acids long. The germline V and J ends were trimmed by 7 bases and 9 bases, with 22 bases remaining between them. CDR1 and CDR2 from the germline V gene are MNHEY and SMNVEV (reference sequence).